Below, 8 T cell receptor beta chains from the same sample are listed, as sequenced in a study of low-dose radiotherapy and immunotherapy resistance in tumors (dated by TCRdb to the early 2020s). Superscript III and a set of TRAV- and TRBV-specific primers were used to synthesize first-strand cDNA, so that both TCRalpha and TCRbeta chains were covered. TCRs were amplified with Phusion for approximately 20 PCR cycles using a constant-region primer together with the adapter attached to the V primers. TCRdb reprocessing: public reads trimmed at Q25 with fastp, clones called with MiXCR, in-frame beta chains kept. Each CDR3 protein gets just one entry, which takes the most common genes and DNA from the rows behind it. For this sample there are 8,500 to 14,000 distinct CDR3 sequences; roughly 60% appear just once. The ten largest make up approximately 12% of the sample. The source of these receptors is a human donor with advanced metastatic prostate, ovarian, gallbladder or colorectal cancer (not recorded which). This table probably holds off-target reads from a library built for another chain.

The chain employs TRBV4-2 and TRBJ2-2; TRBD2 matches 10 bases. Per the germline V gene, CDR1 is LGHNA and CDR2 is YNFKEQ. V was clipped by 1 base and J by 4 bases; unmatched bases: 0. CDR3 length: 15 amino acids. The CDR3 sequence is CASSQGLAGTGELFF. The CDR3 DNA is TGTGCCAGCAGCCAAGGACTAGCGGGCACCGGGGAGCTGTTTTTT.

In DNA form, the CDR3 reads TGTGCCAGCAGTTACGGCCAGGGACTAGCCGACGCGGGAGAGACCCAGTACTTC. This translates into CASSYGQGLADAGETQYF. The chain links TRBV6-2 or TRBV6-3 to TRBJ2-5, with 9 bases identical to TRBD2. With 2 bases clipped from V and 4 bases from J, the junction kept 14 bases outside the gene matches. This CDR3 comprises 18 residues. The germline gives CDR1 MNHEY, CDR2 SVGEGT.

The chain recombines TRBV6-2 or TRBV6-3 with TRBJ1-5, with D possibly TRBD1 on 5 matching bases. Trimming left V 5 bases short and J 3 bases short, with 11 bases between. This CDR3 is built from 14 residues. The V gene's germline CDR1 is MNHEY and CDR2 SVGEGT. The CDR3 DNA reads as TGTGCCAGCAGTGACCCAGGGTTCAATCAGCCCCAGCATTTT. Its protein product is CASSDPGFNQPQHF.

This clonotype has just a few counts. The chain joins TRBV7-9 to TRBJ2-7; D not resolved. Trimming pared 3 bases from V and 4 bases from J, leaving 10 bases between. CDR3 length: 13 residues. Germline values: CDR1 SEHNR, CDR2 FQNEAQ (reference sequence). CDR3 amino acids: CASSFASVYEQYF. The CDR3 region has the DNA TGTGCCAGCAGCTTCGCGTCCGTGTACGAGCAGTACTTC.

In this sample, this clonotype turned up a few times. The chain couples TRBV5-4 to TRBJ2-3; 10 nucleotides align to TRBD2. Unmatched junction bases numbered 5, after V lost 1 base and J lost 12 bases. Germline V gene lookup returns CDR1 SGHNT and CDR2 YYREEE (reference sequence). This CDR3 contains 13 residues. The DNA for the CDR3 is TGTGCCAGCAGCTTGACTAGCGGGGCGAGTCAGTATTTT. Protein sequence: CASSLTSGASQYF.

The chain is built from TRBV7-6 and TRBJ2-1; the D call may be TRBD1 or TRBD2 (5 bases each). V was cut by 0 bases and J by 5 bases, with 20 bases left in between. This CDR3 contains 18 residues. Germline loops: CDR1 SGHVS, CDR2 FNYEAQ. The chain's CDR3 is CASSLAVAQWGRDNEQFF. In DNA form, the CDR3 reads TGTGCCAGCAGCTTAGCAGTAGCGCAATGGGGGAGAGACAATGAGCAGTTCTTC.

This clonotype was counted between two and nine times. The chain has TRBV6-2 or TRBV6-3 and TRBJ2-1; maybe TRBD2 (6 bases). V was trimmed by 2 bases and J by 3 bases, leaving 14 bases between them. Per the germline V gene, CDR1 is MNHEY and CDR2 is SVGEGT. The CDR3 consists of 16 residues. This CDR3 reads CASSYVAGWHYNEQFF. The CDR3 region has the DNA TGTGCCAGCAGTTACGTGGCGGGATGGCACTACAATGAGCAGTTCTTC.

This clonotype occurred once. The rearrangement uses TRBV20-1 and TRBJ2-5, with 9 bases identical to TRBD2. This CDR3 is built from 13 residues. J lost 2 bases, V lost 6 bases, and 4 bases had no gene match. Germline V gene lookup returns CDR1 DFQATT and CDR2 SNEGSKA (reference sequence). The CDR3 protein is CSAETSGQETQYF. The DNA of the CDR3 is TGCAGTGCAGAGACTAGCGGTCAAGAGACCCAGTACTTC.